The clone carrying this TCR beta chain was picked up a small number of times. Its matching antigen is unknown. The data stem from a study of T cell responses to AZD1222 COVID-19 vaccine. Only in-frame clones appear in the TCRdb table, and some are missing; sequencing was by immunoSEQ multiplex PCR. The sample records 120,000 to 150,000 clones, 92% being singletons. Second-dose groups at about 4 or about 12 weeks were pooled. Broader study findings: Baseline seropositivity occurred in only 5 or 6 AZD1222 recipients. Once two AZD1222 doses were given, Spike-specific TCR breadth and depth went up.

The CDR3 consists of 12 residues. The V gene's germline CDR1 is SGHNT and CDR2 YENEEA. Trimming removed 5 bases from V and 4 bases from J, with 8 bases in between. The input for sequencing was peripheral blood, taken 28 days after the second AZD1222 dose. This chain uses TRBV11-3 with TRBJ1-2; a possible D gene is TRBD1 (6 bases). The TCR was taken from an adult who received the AZD1222 COVID-19 vaccine. CDR3 in amino acids: CASSLQGYGYTF. CDR3 DNA sequence: TGTGCCAGCAGCCTACAGGGCTATGGCTACACCTTC.